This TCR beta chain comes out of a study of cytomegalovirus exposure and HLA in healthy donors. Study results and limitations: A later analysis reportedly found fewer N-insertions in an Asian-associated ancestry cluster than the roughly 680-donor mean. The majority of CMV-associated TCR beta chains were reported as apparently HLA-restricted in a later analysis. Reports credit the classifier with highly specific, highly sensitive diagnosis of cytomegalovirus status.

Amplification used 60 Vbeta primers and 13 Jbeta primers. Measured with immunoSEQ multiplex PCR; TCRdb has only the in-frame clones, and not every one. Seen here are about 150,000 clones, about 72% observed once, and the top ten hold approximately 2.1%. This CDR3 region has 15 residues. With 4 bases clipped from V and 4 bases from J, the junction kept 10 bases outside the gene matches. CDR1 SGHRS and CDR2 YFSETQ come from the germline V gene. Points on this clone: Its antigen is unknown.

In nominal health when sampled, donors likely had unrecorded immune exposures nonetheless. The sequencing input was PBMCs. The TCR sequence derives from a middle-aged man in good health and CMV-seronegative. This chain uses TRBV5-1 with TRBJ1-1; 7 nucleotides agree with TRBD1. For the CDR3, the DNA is TGCGCCAGCAGCCCCACGACAGGGAGAGGCACTGAAGCTTTCTTT. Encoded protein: CASSPTTGRGTEAFF.